Following are 3 T cell receptor beta chains from one sample sequenced in a study of blood T cell repertoires in COVID-19. TCRdb keeps only in-frame clones here, not all; method: immunoSEQ multiplex PCR. Counted here are about 170,000 clones, roughly 85% occurring once; the ten biggest clones make up approximately 4.7%. Sequenced sample: PBMCs or T cells enriched from blood (not recorded which). Every receptor here comes from a woman between 45 and 65 years old who had recovered from COVID-19.

The V gene is TRBV18, the J gene TRBJ1-5, with D hard to call. V lost 2 bases and J 6 bases, leaving 14 bases between the germline ends. This CDR3 is 15 amino acids long. Germline assignment: CDR1 KGHSH and CDR2 LQKENI. The CDR3, as DNA: TGTGCCAGCTCACCATCCGGCCTAGTGACTCAGCCCCAGCATTTT. Translating gives CASSPSGLVTQPQHF.

The chain recombines TRBV28 with TRBJ2-3; 7 bases map to TRBD2. The CDR3 has 11 residues. Germline V gives CDR1 MDHEN, CDR2 SYDVKM. V lost 6 bases, J lost 8 bases, and 2 bases stayed unmatched. CDR3 nucleotides: TGTGCCAGCAGCTCGGGGGGTACGCAGTATTTT. It translates to CASSSGGTQYF.

The chain couples TRBV28 to TRBJ1-3; possible D gene TRBD1, 5 bases. Germline lookup yields CDR1 MDHEN and CDR2 SYDVKM. The CDR3 runs to 14 residues. Trimming left V 8 bases short and J 8 bases short, with 19 bases between. Here the CDR3 DNA reads TGTGCCAGCCAAGGCGTCCGGGGGGGAGACACCATATATTTT. Its translation is CASQGVRGGDTIYF.